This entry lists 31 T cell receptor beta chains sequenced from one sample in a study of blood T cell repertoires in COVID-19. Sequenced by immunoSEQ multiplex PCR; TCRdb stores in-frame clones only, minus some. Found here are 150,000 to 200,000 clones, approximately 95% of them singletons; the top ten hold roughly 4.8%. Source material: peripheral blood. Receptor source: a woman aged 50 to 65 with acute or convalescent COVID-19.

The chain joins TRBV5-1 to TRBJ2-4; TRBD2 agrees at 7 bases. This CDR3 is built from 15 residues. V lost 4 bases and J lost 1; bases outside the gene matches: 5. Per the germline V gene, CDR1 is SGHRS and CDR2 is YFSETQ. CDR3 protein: CASSLGGTAKNIQYF. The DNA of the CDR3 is TGCGCCAGCAGCCTGGGGGGGACTGCCAAAAACATTCAGTACTTC.

CDR3 loop: CASSVGGTGWGTGELFF. The CDR3 bases are TGTGCCAGCAGCGTAGGCGGGACGGGATGGGGGACCGGGGAGCTGTTTTTT. The V and J genes are TRBV9 and TRBJ2-2; D possibly corresponds to TRBD2 (6 bases). The germline gives CDR1 SGDLS, CDR2 YYNGEE. The CDR3 loop spans 17 amino acids. Trimming took off 0 bases at V and 5 bases at J, with 17 bases between the two ends.

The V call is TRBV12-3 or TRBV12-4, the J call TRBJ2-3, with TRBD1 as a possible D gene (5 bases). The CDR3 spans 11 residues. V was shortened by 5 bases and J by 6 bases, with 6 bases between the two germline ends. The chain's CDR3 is CASSQGDTQYF. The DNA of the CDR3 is TGTGCCAGCAGTCAGGGTGATACGCAGTATTTT.

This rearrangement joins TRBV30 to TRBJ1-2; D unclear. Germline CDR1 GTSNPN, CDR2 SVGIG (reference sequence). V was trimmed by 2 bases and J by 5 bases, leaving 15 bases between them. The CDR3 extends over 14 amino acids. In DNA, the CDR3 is TGTGCCTGGAGTCGGGCCAGGAGGCAATATGGCTACACCTTC. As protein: CAWSRARRQYGYTF.

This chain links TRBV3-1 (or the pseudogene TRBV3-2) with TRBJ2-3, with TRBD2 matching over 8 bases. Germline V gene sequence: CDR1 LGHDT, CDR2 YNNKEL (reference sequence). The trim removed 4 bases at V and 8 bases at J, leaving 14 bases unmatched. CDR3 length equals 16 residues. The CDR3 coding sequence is TGTGCCAGCAGCCTACAAACAGGGACTAGACAAGGTACGCAGTATTTT. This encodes CASSLQTGTRQGTQYF.

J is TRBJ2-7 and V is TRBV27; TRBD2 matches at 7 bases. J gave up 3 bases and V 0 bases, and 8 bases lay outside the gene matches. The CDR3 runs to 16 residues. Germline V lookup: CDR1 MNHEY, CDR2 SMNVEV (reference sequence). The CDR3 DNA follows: TGTGCCAGCAGTTTATCGTGGGGAGGGAGGGGCTACGAGCAGTACTTC. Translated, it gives CASSLSWGGRGYEQYF.

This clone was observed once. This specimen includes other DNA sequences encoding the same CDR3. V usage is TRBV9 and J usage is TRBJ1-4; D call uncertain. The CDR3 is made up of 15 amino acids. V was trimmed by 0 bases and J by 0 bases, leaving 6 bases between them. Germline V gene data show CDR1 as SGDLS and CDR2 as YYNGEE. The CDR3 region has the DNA TGTGCCAGCAGCGTAGGTGGAGCAACTAATGAAAAACTGTTTTTT. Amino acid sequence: CASSVGGATNEKLFF.

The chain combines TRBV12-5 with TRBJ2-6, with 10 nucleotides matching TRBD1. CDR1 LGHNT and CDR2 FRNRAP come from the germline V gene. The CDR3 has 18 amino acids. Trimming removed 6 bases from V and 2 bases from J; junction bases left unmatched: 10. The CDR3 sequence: CASGPDRGQSAGANVLTF. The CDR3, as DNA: TGTGCTAGTGGCCCTGACAGGGGGCAATCGGCTGGGGCCAACGTCCTGACTTTC.

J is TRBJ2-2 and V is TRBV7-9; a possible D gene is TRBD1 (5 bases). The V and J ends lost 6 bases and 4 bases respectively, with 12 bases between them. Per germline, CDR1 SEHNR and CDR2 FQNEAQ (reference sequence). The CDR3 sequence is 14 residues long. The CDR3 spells CASSSNQGTGELFF. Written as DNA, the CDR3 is TGTGCCAGCAGTTCCAACCAGGGCACCGGGGAGCTGTTTTTT.

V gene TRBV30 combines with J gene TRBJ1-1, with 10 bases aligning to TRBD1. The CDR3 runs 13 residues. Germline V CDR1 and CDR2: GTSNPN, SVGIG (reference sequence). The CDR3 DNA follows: TGTGCTGGGCGAGGACAGGGGGACACTGAAGCTTTCTTT. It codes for CAGRGQGDTEAFF.

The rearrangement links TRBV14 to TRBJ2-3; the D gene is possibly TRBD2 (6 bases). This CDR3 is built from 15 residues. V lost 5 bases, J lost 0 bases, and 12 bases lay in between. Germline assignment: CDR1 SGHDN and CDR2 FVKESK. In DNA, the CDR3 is TGTGCCAGCAGCATCGGAGGGACCAGCACAGATACGCAGTATTTT. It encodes CASSIGGTSTDTQYF. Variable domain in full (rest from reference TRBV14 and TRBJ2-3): EAGVTQFPSHSVIEKGQTVTLRCDPISGHDNLYWYRRVMGKEIKFLLHFVKESKQDESGMPNNRFLAERTGGTYSTLKVQPAELEDSGVYFCASSIGGTSTDTQYFGPGTRLTVL.

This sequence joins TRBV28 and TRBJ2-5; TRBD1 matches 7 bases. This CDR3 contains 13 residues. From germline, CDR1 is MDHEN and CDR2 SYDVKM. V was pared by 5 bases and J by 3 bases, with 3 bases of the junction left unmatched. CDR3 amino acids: CASSPTGEETQYF. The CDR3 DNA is TGTGCCAGCAGTCCAACAGGGGAAGAGACCCAGTACTTC.

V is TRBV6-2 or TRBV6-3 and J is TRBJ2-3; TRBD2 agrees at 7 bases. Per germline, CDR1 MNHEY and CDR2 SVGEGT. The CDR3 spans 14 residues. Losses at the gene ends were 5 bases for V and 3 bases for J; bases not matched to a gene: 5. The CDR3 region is CASSRGGGTDTQYF. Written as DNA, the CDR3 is TGTGCCAGCAGTCGCGGGGGAGGAACAGATACGCAGTATTTT.

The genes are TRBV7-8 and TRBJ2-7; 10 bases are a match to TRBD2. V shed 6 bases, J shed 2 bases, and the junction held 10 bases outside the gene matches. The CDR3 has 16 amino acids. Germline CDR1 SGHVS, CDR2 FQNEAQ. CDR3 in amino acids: CASSSNERGGPYEQYF. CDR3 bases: TGTGCCAGCAGTTCGAACGAGCGGGGGGGCCCCTACGAGCAGTACTTC.

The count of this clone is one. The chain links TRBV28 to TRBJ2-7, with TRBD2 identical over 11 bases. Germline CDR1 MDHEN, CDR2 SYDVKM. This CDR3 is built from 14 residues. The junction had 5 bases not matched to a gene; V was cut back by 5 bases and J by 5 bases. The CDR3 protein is CASSHGLAGDEQYF. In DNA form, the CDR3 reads TGTGCCAGCAGTCACGGACTAGCGGGCGACGAGCAGTACTTC.

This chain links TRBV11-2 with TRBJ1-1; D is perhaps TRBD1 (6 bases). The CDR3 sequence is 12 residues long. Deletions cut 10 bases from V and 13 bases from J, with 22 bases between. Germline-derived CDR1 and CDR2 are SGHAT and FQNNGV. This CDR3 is CANVVKGVWGFF. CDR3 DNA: TGTGCCAACGTTGTTAAGGGGGTTTGGGGTTTCTTT. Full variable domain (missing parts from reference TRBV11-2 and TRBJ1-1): EAGVAQSPRYKIIEKRQSVAFWCNPISGHATLYWYQQILGQGPKLLIQFQNNGVVDDSQLPKDRFSAERLKGVDSTLKIQPAKLEDSAVYLCANVVKGVWGFFGQGTRLTVV.

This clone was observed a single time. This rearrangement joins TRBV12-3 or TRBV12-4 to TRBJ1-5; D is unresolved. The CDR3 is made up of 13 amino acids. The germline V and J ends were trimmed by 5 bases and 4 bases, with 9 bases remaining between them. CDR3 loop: CASSHSPNQPQHF. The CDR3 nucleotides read TGTGCCAGCAGTCATAGCCCTAATCAGCCCCAGCATTTT.

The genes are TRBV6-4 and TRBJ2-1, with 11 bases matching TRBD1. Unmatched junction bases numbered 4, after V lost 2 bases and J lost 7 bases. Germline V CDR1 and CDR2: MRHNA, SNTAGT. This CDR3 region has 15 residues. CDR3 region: CASSDGQGARNEQFF. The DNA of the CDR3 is TGTGCCAGCAGTGACGGACAGGGGGCGCGGAATGAGCAGTTCTTC.

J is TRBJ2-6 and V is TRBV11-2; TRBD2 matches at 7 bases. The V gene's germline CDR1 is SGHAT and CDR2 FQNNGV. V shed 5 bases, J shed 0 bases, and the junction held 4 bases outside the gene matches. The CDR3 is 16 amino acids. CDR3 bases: TGTGCCAGCAGCCTAGGCGGGGGCTCTGGGGCCAACGTCCTGACTTTC. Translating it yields CASSLGGGSGANVLTF.

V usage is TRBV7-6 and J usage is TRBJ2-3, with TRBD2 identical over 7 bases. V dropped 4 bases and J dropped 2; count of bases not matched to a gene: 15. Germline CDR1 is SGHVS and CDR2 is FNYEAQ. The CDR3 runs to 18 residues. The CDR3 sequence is CASSSKVIAGGLTDTQYF. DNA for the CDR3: TGTGCCAGCAGCTCGAAGGTGATAGCGGGCGGCCTCACAGATACGCAGTATTTT.

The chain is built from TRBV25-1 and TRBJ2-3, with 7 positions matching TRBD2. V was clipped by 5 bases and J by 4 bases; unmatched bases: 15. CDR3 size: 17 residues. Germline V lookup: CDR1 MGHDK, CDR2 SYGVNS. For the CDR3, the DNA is TGTGCCAGCAGTCCGGTCCGGGGCGGGAGTGCCTCAGATACGCAGTATTTT. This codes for CASSPVRGGSASDTQYF.

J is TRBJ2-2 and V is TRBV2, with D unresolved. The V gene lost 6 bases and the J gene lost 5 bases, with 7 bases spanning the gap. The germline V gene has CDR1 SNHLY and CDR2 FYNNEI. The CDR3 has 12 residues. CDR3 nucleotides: TGTGCCAGCAGCCCCATTACCGGGGAGCTGTTTTTT. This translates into CASSPITGELFF.

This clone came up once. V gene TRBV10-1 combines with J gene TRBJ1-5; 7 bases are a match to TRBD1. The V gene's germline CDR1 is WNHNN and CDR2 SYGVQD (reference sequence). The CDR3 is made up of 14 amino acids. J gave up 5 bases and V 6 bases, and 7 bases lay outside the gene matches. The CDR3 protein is CASRVTGAHQPQHF. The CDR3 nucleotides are TGCGCCAGCAGAGTTACAGGGGCTCATCAGCCCCAGCATTTT.

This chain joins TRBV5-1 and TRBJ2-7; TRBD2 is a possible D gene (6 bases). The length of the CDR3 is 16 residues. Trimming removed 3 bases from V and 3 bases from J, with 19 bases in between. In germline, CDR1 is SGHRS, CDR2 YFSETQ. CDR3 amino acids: CASSSQRGRGDYEQYF. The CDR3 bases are TGCGCCAGCAGCTCGCAACGGGGGAGAGGGGACTACGAGCAGTACTTC. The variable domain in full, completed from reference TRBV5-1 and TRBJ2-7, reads KAGVTQTPRYLIKTRGQQVTLSCSPISGHRSVSWYQQTPGQGLQFLFEYFSETQRNKGNFPGRFSGRQFSNSRSEMNVSTLELGDSALYLCASSSQRGRGDYEQYFGPGTRLTVT.

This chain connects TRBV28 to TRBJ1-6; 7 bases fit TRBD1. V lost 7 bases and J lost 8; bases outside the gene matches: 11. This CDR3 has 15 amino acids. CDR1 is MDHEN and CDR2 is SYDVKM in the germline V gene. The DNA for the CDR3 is TGTGCCAGCATCGCCGGTGGGACAGACTATTCACCCCTCCACTTT. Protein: CASIAGGTDYSPLHF. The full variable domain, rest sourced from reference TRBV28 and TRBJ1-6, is DVKVTQSSRYLVKRTGEKVFLECVQDMDHENMFWYRQDPGLGLRLIYFSYDVKMKEKGDIPEGYSVSREKKERFSLILESASTNQTSMYLCASIAGGTDYSPLHFGNGTRLTVT.

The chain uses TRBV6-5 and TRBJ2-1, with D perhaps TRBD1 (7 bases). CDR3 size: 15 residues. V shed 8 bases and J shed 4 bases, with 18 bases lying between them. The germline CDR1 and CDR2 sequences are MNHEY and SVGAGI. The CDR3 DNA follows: TGTGCCAGCTCTGAGGGGGGACAGCGGTACAATGAGCAGTTCTTC. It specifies CASSEGGQRYNEQFF.

CDR3 nucleotide sequence: TGTGCCAGCAGCGCCCTGGACAGGGTGATCTACGAGCAGTACTTC. Its protein is CASSALDRVIYEQYF. The gene calls are TRBV5-6 and TRBJ2-7; 8 nucleotides match TRBD1. The CDR3 runs to 15 residues. Germline V gene sequence: CDR1 SGHDT, CDR2 YYEEEE. V shed 4 bases, J shed 3 bases, and the junction held 9 bases outside the gene matches.

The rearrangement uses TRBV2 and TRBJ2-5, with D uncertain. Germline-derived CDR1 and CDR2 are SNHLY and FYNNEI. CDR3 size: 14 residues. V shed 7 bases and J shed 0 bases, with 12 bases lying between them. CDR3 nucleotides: TGTGCCAGCAAAAAAACCCCGGACCAAGAGACCCAGTACTTC. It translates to CASKKTPDQETQYF.

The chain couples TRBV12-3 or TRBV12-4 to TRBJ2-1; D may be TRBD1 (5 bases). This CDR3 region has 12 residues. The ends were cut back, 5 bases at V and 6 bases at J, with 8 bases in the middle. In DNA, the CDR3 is TGTGCCAGCAGTCAGGGTGTCAATGAGCAGTTCTTC. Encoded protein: CASSQGVNEQFF.

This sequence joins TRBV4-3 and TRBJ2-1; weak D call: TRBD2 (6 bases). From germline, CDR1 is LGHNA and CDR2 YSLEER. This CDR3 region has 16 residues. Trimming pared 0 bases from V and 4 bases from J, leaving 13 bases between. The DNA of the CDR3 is TGCGCCAGCAGCCAAGATCGGTCGGAGGGATACAATGAGCAGTTCTTC. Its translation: CASSQDRSEGYNEQFF.

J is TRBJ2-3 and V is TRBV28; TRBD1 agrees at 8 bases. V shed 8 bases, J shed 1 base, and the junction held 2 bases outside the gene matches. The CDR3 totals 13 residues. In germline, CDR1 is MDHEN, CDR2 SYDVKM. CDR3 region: CASDRGGTDTQYF. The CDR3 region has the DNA TGTGCCAGCGACAGGGGTGGCACAGATACGCAGTATTTT.